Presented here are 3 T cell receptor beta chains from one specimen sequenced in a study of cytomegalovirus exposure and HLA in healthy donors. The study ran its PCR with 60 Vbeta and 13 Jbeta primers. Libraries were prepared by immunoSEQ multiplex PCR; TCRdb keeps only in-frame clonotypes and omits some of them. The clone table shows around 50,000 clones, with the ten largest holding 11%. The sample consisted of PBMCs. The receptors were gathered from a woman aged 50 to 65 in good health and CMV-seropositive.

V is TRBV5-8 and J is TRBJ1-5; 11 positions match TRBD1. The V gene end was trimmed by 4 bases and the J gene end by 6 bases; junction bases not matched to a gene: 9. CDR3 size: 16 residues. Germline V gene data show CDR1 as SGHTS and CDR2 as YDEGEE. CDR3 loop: CASSPPRTGGSQPQHF. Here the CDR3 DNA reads TGTGCCAGCAGCCCACCGCGGACAGGGGGCTCTCAGCCCCAGCATTTT.

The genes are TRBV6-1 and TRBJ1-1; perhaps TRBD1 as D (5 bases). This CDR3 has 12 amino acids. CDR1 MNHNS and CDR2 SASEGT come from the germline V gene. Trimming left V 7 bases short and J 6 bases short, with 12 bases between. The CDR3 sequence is CASNFIGAEAFF. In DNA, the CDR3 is TGTGCCAGCAACTTCATAGGGGCTGAAGCTTTCTTT.

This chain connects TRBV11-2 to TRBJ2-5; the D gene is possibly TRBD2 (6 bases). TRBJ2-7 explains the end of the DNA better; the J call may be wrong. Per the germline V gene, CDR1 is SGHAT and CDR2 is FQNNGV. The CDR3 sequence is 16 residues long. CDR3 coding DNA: TGTGCCAGCAGCTGGGGTCGGGGGTCGAAGCAATACGAGCAGTACTTC. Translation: CASSWGRGSKQYEQYF.